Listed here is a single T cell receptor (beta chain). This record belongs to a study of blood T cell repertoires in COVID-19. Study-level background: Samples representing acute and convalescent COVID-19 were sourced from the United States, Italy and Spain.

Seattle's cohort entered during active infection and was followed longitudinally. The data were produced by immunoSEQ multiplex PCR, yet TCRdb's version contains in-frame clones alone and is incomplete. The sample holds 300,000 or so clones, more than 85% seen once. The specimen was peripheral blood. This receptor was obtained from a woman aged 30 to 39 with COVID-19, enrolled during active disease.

CDR3 loop: CASSPWGGPQPQHF. Here the CDR3 DNA reads TGTGCCAGCAGTCCATGGGGGGGGCCTCAGCCCCAGCATTTT. This sequence joins TRBV27 and TRBJ1-5, with a possible D match to TRBD1 (6 bases). V was pared by 5 bases and J by 6 bases, with 14 bases between. The CDR3 is 14 residues long. Germline values: CDR1 MNHEY, CDR2 SMNVEV (reference sequence).